This TCR beta chain is from a study of cytomegalovirus exposure and HLA in healthy donors. As for this clone: Its matching antigen is unknown.

13 Jbeta primers and 60 Vbeta primers were used for the PCR. Using immunoSEQ multiplex PCR, the repertoire was profiled, and TCRdb retains in-frame clones only, with some absent. The sample has about 130,000 clones, roughly 74% seen once. Study-level points and caveats: Roughly uniform depth of sequencing across donors was assumed in presence/absence analyses. Most CMV-associated TCR beta chains appeared HLA-restricted in a later analysis.

The germline gives CDR1 MNHNS, CDR2 SASEGT. Trimming took off 1 base at V and 4 bases at J, with 12 bases between the two ends. This CDR3 has 15 amino acids. The TCR sequence derives from a woman in her fifties or sixties in good health and CMV-seropositive. Input material: PBMCs. The chain uses TRBV6-1 and TRBJ2-3; a possible D gene is TRBD2 (5 bases). CDR3 residues: CASSEEGRAADTQYF. As DNA, the CDR3 is TGTGCCAGCAGTGAAGAGGGCAGAGCGGCAGATACGCAGTATTTT.